Shown below are 24 T cell receptor beta chains from a single sample sequenced in a study of T cell repertoires in aging, cancer and after chemotherapy. The template was genomic DNA from peripheral blood, not RNA. Rearranged V-D-J TRB sequences were amplified with a mixed TRB-A/B primer pool. TCRdb redid the calling of the multiplex PCR reads with MiXCR, one entry per CDR3 protein. The repertoire holds about 8,800 distinct CDR3 sequences, with about 30% as singletons. The sequenced sample consisted of blood. These receptor sequences come from a human donor in good health.

The chain joins TRBV6-5 to TRBJ1-2; D gene uncertain. CDR1 MNHEY and CDR2 SVGAGI come from the germline V gene. V was clipped by 6 bases and J by 8 bases, with 16 bases between them. CDR3 size: 13 residues. CDR3 sequence: CASRMDGLGGYTF. The CDR3 nucleotides read TGTGCCAGCAGAATGGACGGGCTCGGGGGCTACACCTTC.

The V gene is TRBV19, the J gene TRBJ1-1; D gene ambiguous. This CDR3 contains 13 residues. Germline V CDR1 and CDR2: LNHDA, SQIVND (reference sequence). V was trimmed by 5 bases and J by 1 base, leaving 8 bases between them. CDR3: CASSLTPNTEAFF. DNA of the CDR3: TGTGCCAGTAGTCTGACACCGAACACTGAAGCTTTCTTT. The whole variable domain, filled in from reference TRBV19 and TRBJ1-1, reads DGGITQSPKYLFRKEGQNVTLSCEQNLNHDAMYWYRQDPGQGLRLIYYSQIVNDFQKGDIAEGYSVSREKKESFPLTVTSAQKNPTAFYLCASSLTPNTEAFFGQGTRLTVV.

This chain uses TRBV18 with TRBJ1-3; D unresolved. The CDR3 is 14 amino acids. Between the trimmed V and J ends, which lost 2 bases and 0 bases, there was a span of 5 bases. CDR1 and CDR2 (germline): KGHSH, LQKENI. DNA of the CDR3: TGTGCCAGCTCACCAGGCCTCTCTGGAAACACCATATATTTT. Its protein product is CASSPGLSGNTIYF. Looking up the rest from reference TRBV18 and TRBJ1-3 gives the full variable domain: NAGVMQNPRHLVRRRGQEARLRCSPMKGHSHVYWYRQLPEEGLKFMVYLQKENIIDESGMPKERFSAEFPKEGPSILRIQQVVRGDSAAYFCASSPGLSGNTIYFGEGSWLTVV.

By share of the sample, this clonotype is medium-sized. J is TRBJ2-3 and V is TRBV19; 13 nucleotides match TRBD2. CDR1 LNHDA and CDR2 SQIVND come from the germline V gene (reference sequence). CDR3 length equals 19 residues. V shed 5 bases and J 1 base; nucleotides not matched to a gene: 12. The CDR3 region has the DNA TGTGCCAGTAGTGAACGATTGACTAGCGGGAGGTTCGGCACAGATACGCAGTATTTT. Translating it yields CASSERLTSGRFGTDTQYF.

Worth noting for this clonotype: A much larger clone differs by one base, so this may be a read error. This rearrangement joins TRBV11-3 to TRBJ2-6, with D maybe TRBD2 (5 bases). The CDR3 loop spans 14 amino acids. The germline CDR1 and CDR2 sequences are SGHNT and YENEEA. CDR3 coding DNA: TGTGCCAGCAGCTCGGGGTCTGTGGCCAACGTCCTGACTTTC. Its protein product is CASSSGSVANVLTF.

This sequence joins TRBV5-6 and TRBJ1-3; the D is unclear. This CDR3 is built from 14 residues. V dropped 5 bases and J dropped 2 bases, with 11 bases sitting between them. The germline V gene has CDR1 SGHDT and CDR2 YYEEEE. DNA for the CDR3: TGTGCCAGCAGTCCGGGCGGAACTGGAAACACCATATATTTT. It yields the protein CASSPGGTGNTIYF.

V and J are TRBV27 and TRBJ2-1, with 7 nucleotides matching TRBD1. The trim removed 6 bases at V and 4 bases at J, leaving 12 bases unmatched. Germline CDR1 and CDR2: MNHEY and SMNVEV (reference sequence). This CDR3 is 16 amino acids long. CDR3 bases: TGTGCCAGCAGCCCTTACCGACAGGGATTTTACAATGAGCAGTTCTTC. Amino acids: CASSPYRQGFYNEQFF.

The CDR3 reads CASSRSGFADTQYF. CDR3 DNA sequence: TGTGCCAGCAGCCGCTCCGGGTTCGCAGATACGCAGTATTTT. V usage is TRBV5-5 and J usage is TRBJ2-3, with unresolved D. Trimming left V 4 bases short and J 4 bases short, with 13 bases between. The germline CDR1 and CDR2 sequences are SGHKS and YYEKEE (reference sequence). The CDR3 has 14 amino acids.

In this sample, this clonotype turned up a few times. The V and J genes are TRBV5-4 and TRBJ2-5; no firm D call. V was trimmed by 1 base and J by 2 bases, leaving 6 bases between them. Looked up from germline, CDR1 is SGHNT and CDR2 is YYREEE (reference sequence). The CDR3 is 13 residues long. The chain's CDR3 is CASSLPGQETQYF. The CDR3 coding sequence is TGTGCCAGCAGCTTGCCTGGACAAGAGACCCAGTACTTC. Supplemented by reference TRBV5-4 and TRBJ2-5, the full variable domain reads ETGVTQSPTHLIKTRGQQVTLRCSSQSGHNTVSWYQQALGQGPQFIFQYYREEENGRGNFPPRFSGLQFPNYSSELNVNALELDDSALYLCASSLPGQETQYFGPGTRLLVL.

This clonotype has a handful of counts. The chain couples TRBV5-4 to TRBJ2-7; D gene uncertain. This CDR3 contains 15 residues. Germline-derived CDR1 and CDR2 are SGHNT and YYREEE (reference sequence). V was cut by 7 bases and J by 2 bases, with 19 bases left in between. This CDR3 reads CASRLRQVETYEQYF. As DNA, the CDR3 is TGTGCCAGCCGCCTGAGGCAGGTAGAAACCTACGAGCAGTACTTC.

In DNA, the CDR3 is TGTGCCAGTAGTATTCAACAGGGGAATCAGCCCCAGCATTTT. Its protein is CASSIQQGNQPQHF. The chain uses TRBV19 and TRBJ1-5; TRBD1 aligns across 7 bases. The CDR3 totals 14 residues. Germline CDR1 and CDR2: LNHDA and SQIVND (reference sequence). Trimming took 3 bases from V and 4 from J; bases not matched to a gene: 3.

This chain joins TRBV6-6 and TRBJ1-5, with no clear D. The germline CDR1 and CDR2 sequences are MNHNY and SVGAGI (reference sequence). Deletions cut 3 bases from V and 4 bases from J, with 7 bases between. CDR3 length: 13 amino acids. The CDR3 loop reads CASSYDGNQPQHF. The DNA for the CDR3 is TGTGCCAGCAGTTATGATGGGAATCAGCCCCAGCATTTT.

The CDR3 loop is CAIGWYEQYF. The CDR3, as DNA: TGTGCCATCGGGTGGTACGAGCAGTACTTC. This sequence joins TRBV10-3 and TRBJ2-7; D is ambiguous. Trimming cost V 8 bases and J 4 bases, with 6 bases left between them. The CDR3 contains 10 residues. The V gene's germline CDR1 is ENHRY and CDR2 SYGVKD.

To note about this clonotype: A much larger clone differs by one base, so this may be a read error. The rearrangement links TRBV29-1 to TRBJ2-1; D is perhaps TRBD2 (5 bases). The CDR3 has 13 amino acids. Germline CDR1 and CDR2: SQVTM and ANQGSEA. Trimming shortened V by 5 bases and J by 2 bases, and 10 bases separated the two germline ends. CDR3 residues: CSVRRTAYNEQFF. DNA for the CDR3: TGCAGCGTTCGGCGGACTGCCTACAATGAGCAGTTCTTC.

This chain joins TRBV27 and TRBJ1-1; D is possibly TRBD1 (5 bases). The germline V gene has CDR1 MNHEY and CDR2 SMNVEV (reference sequence). V gave up 3 bases and J gave up 4 bases, with 18 bases separating them. This CDR3 spans 16 amino acids. The CDR3 DNA follows: TGTGCCAGCAGTTTCCTGCAGGGTACGGGGGGCACTGAAGCTTTCTTT. It encodes CASSFLQGTGGTEAFF.

This CDR3 reads CASSFAGGSNEQFF. The CDR3, as DNA: TGTGCCAGCAGCTTTGCGGGGGGGAGCAATGAGCAGTTCTTC. This chain links TRBV5-4 with TRBJ2-1; 9 positions match TRBD2. This CDR3 comprises 14 residues. CDR1 is SGHNT and CDR2 is YYREEE in the germline V gene (reference sequence). The J segment lost 6 bases and the V segment lost 2 bases, leaving 3 bases of the junction unmatched.

The V and J genes are TRBV27 and TRBJ1-1, with TRBD1 as a possible D gene (6 bases). CDR1 is MNHEY, CDR2 SMNVEV, per germline (reference sequence). V was pared by 6 bases and J by 9 bases, with 20 bases between. The CDR3 extends over 14 amino acids. CDR3 protein: CASSSGQFAFQAFF. In DNA form, the CDR3 reads TGTGCCAGCAGCAGTGGACAGTTCGCTTTTCAAGCTTTCTTT.

A few counts support this clonotype. The rearrangement joins TRBV27 to TRBJ2-1, with 13 bases fitting TRBD2. V was pared by 7 bases and J by 7 bases, with 7 bases of the junction left unmatched. This CDR3 is built from 15 residues. CDR1 MNHEY and CDR2 SMNVEV come from the germline V gene (reference sequence). The CDR3 reads CASTLLAGGGNEQFF. CDR3 bases: TGTGCCAGCACCCTACTAGCGGGAGGGGGAAATGAGCAGTTCTTC.

Remarks on this clonotype: A read error may produce the germline difference seen at one junction end. The rearrangement uses TRBV5-6 and TRBJ2-7; the D gene could be TRBD1 or TRBD2 (5 bases each). Germline V gives CDR1 SGHDT, CDR2 YYEEEE. CDR3 length: 16 residues. The CDR3 nucleotides are TGCGCCAGCAGCGACTCCGGGACGGGCCCTACCTACGAGCAGTACTTC. Translated: CASSDSGTGPTYEQYF. Using reference TRBV5-6 and TRBJ2-7 for the parts outside the CDR3, the full variable domain is DAGVTQSPTHLIKTRGQQVTLRCSPKSGHDTVSWYQQALGQGPQFIFQYYEEEERQRGNFPDRFSGHQFPNYSSELNVNALLLGDSALYLCASSDSGTGPTYEQYFGPGTRLTVT.

This clonotype has just a few counts. J is TRBJ1-1 and V is TRBV30; 9 bases are a match to TRBD1. This CDR3 is built from 14 residues. Per the germline V gene, CDR1 is GTSNPN and CDR2 is SVGIG (reference sequence). The junction had 4 bases not matched to a gene; V was cut back by 1 base and J by 4 bases. CDR3 in amino acids: CAWSAGQGSTEAFF. CDR3 coding DNA: TGTGCCTGGAGTGCCGGACAGGGGAGCACTGAAGCTTTCTTT.

As for this clonotype: Relative to the germline gene, one junction end is altered; a read error may explain this. The chain employs TRBV11-3 and TRBJ2-5; 8 bases match TRBD2. The CDR3 runs 17 residues. Looked up from germline, CDR1 is SGHNT and CDR2 is YENEEA. In nucleotides, the CDR3 is TGTGCCAGAAGCTTATCCGGGACTAGTGAGAGGAAAGAGACCCAGTACTTC. Translated, it gives CARSLSGTSERKETQYF. The full variable domain, with the rest looked up from reference TRBV11-3 and TRBJ2-5, is EAGVVQSPRYKIIEKKQPVAFWCNPISGHNTLYWYLQNLGQGPELLIRYENEEAVDDSQLPKDRFSAERLKGVDSTLKIQPAELGDSAVYLCARSLSGTSERKETQYFGPGTRLLVL.

This clonotype has only a few counts. The rearrangement uses TRBV6-5 and TRBJ2-1; either TRBD1 or TRBD2 may supply D (5 bases each). The CDR3 is made up of 15 amino acids. The V end lost 1 base, the J end lost 7 bases, and 14 bases lay between the germline ends. Germline values: CDR1 MNHEY, CDR2 SVGAGI. CDR3 coding DNA: TGTGCCAGCAGTTACTTGCAAGGGACCCGAAATGAGCAGTTCTTC. This sequence encodes CASSYLQGTRNEQFF.

The rearrangement links TRBV6-5 to TRBJ1-1; D unresolved. Trimming took 5 bases from V and 0 from J, leaving 10 bases between them. The CDR3 spans 14 residues. The V gene's germline CDR1 is MNHEY and CDR2 SVGAGI. The CDR3 reads CASSRDIVNTEAFF. CDR3 DNA sequence: TGTGCCAGCAGTCGTGACATTGTGAACACTGAAGCTTTCTTT.

This clonotype was observed a single time. A much bigger clone sits one base away, suggesting this may be a read error. V is TRBV29-1 and J is TRBJ2-7; a possible D gene is TRBD2 (6 bases). CDR1 is SQVTM and CDR2 is ANQGSEA in the germline V gene. The length of the CDR3 is 13 residues. V lost 0 bases to trimming and J lost 3 bases, with 9 bases between them. This CDR3 reads CSVEDLGGYEQYF. The CDR3 DNA is TGCAGCGTTGAAGATCTGGGGGGCTACGAGCAGTACTTC.